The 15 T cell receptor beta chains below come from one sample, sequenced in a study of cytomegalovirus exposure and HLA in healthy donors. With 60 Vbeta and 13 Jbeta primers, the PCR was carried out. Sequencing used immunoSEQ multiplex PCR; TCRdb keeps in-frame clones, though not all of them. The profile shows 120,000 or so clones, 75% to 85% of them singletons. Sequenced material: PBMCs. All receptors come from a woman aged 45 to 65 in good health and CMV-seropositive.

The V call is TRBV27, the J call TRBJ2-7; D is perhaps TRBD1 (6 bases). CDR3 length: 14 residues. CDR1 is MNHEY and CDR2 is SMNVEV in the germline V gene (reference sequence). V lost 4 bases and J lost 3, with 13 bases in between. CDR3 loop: CASSSGVGLYEQYF. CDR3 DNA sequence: TGTGCCAGCAGTTCAGGGGTCGGGCTCTACGAGCAGTACTTC.

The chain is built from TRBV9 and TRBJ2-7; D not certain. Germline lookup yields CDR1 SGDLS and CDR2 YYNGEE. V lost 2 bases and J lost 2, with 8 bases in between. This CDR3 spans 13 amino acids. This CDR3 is CASSVGLAYEQYF. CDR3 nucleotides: TGTGCCAGCAGCGTTGGCCTAGCCTACGAGCAGTACTTC.

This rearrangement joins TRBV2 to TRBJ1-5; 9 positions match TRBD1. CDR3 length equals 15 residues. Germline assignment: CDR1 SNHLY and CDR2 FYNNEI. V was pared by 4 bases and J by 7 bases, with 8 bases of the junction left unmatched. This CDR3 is CASSVKGQGVQPQHF. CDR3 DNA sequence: TGTGCCAGCAGTGTGAAGGGACAGGGAGTCCAGCCCCAGCATTTT.

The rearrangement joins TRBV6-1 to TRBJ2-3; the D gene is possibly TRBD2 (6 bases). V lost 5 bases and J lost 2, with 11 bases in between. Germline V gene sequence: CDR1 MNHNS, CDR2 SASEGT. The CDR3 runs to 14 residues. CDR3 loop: CASSRGGNTDTQYF. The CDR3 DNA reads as TGTGCCAGCAGTCGGGGAGGAAACACAGATACGCAGTATTTT.

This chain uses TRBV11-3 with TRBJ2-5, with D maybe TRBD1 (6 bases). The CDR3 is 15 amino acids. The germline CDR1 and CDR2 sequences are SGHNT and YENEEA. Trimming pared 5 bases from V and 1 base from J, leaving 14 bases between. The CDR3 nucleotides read TGTGCCAGCAGCCAATTTAGGGGGAGCCAAGAGACCCAGTACTTC. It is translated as CASSQFRGSQETQYF.

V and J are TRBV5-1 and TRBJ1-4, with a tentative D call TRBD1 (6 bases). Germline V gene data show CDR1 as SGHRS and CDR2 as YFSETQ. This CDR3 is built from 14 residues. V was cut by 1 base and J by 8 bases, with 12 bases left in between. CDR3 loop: CASSLTGLGEKLFF. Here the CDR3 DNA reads TGCGCCAGCAGCTTGACAGGGCTTGGGGAAAAACTGTTTTTT.

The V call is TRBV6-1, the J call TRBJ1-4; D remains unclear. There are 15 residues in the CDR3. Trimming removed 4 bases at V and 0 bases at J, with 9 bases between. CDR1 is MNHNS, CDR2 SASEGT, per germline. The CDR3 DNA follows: TGTGCCAGCAGTGTAATGCGGGCAACTAATGAAAAACTGTTTTTT. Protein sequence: CASSVMRATNEKLFF.

The CDR3 region has the DNA TGTGCCAGTAGTATGAACAGGAACACTGAAGCTTTCTTT. It is translated as CASSMNRNTEAFF. The chain has TRBV19 and TRBJ1-1; D remains ambiguous. Per the germline V gene, CDR1 is LNHDA and CDR2 is SQIVND (reference sequence). The CDR3 is 13 amino acids. Between the trimmed V and J ends, which lost 3 bases and 1 base, there was a span of 6 bases.

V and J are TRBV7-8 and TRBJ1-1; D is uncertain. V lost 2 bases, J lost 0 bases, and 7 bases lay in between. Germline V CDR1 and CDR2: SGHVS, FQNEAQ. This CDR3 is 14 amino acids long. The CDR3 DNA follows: TGTGCCAGCAGCTTAATGGGCGTGAACACTGAAGCTTTCTTT. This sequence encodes CASSLMGVNTEAFF. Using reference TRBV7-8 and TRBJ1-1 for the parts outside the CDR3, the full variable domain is GAGVSQSPRYKVAKRGQDVALRCDPISGHVSLFWYQQALGQGPEFLTYFQNEAQLDKSGLPSDRFFAERPEGSVSTLKIQRTQQEDSAVYLCASSLMGVNTEAFFGQGTRLTVV.

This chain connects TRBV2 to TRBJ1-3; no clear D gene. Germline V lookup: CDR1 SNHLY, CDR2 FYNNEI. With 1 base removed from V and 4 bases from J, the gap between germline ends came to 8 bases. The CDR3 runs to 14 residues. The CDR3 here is CASSEGGVGNTIYF. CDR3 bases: TGTGCCAGCAGTGAAGGCGGGGTCGGAAACACCATATATTTT.

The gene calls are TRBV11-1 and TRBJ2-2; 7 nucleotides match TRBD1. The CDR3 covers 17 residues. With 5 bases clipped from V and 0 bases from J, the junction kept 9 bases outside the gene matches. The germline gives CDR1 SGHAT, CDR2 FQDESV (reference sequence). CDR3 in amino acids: CASSTSSTGTNTGELFF. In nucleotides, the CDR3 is TGTGCCAGCAGCACATCCTCGACAGGGACGAACACCGGGGAGCTGTTTTTT.

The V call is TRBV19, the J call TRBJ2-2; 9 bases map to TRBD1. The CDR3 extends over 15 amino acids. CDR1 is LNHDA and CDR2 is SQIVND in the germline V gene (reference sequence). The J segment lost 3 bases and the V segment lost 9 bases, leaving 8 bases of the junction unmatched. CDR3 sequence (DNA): TGTGCCAGCCGGAACAGGGGGCGCGACACCGGGGAGCTGTTTTTT. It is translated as CASRNRGRDTGELFF.

Here the CDR3 DNA reads TGTGCCAGCAGCTTGGAGGTATGGGGGCGCGGAGGAAACACCATATATTTT. It codes for CASSLEVWGRGGNTIYF. This sequence joins TRBV5-5 and TRBJ1-3; D might be TRBD1 (6 bases). This CDR3 region has 17 residues. V lost 0 bases and J lost 4, with 17 bases in between. Germline lookup yields CDR1 SGHKS and CDR2 YYEKEE (reference sequence).

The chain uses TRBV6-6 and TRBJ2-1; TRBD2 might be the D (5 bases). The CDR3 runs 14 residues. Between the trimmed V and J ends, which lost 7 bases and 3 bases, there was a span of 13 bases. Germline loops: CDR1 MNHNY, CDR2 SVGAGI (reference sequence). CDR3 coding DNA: TGTGCCAGCAACCACCCGGACTTCTACAATGAGCAGTTCTTC. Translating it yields CASNHPDFYNEQFF.

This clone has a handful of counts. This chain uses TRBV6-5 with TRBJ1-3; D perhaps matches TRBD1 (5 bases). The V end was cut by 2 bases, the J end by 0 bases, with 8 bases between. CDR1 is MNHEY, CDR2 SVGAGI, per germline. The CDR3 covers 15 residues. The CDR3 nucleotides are TGTGCCAGCAGTTACGCGGGGCACTCTGGAAACACCATATATTTT. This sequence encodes CASSYAGHSGNTIYF.